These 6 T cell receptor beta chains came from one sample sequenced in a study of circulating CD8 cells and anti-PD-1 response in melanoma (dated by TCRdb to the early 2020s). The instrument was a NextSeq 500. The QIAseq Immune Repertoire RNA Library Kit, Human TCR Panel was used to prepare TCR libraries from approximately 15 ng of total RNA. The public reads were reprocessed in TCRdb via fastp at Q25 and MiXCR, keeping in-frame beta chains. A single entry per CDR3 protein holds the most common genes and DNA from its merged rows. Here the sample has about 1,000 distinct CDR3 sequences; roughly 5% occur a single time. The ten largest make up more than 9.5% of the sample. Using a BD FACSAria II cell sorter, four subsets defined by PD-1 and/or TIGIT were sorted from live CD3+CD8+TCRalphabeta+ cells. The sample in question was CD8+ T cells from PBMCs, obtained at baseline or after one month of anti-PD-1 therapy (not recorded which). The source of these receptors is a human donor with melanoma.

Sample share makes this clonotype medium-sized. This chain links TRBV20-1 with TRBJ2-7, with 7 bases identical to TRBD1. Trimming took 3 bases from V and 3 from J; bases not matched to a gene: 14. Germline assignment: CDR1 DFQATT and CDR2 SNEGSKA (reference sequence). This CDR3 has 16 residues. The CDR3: CSARPDRTFSLYEQYF. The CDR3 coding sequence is TGCAGTGCTAGGCCGGACAGGACCTTCTCTCTCTACGAGCAGTACTTC.

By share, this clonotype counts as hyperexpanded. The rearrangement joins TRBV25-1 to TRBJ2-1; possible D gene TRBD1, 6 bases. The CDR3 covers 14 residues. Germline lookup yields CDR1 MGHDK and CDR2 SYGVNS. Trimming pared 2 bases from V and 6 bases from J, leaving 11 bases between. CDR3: CASSELLGANEQFF. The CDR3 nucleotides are TGTGCCAGCAGTGAACTTTTGGGGGCCAATGAGCAGTTCTTC.

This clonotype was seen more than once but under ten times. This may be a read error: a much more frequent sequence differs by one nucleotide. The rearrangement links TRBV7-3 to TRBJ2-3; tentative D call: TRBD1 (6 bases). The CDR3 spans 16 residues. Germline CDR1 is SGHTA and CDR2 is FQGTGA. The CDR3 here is CASSPEGAGRTETQYF. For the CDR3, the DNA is TGTGCCAGCAGCCCAGAGGGCGCCGGACGGACAGAAACGCAGTATTTT. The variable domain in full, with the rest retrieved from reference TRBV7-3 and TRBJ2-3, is GAGVSQTPSNKVTEKGKYVELRCDPISGHTALYWYRQSLGQGPEFLIYFQGTGAADDSGLPNDRFFAVRPEGSVSTLKIQRTERGDSAVYLCASSPEGAGRTETQYFGPGTRLTVL.

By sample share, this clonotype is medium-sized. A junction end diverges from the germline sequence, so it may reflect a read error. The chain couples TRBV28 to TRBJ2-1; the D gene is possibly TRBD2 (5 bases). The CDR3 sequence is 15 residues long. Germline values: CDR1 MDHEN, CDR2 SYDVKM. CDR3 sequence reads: CVSSRGESSYNEQFF. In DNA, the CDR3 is TGTGTCAGCAGTCGGGGTGAAAGCTCCTACAATGAGCAGTTCTTC. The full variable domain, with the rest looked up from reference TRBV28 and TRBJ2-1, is DVKVTQSSRYLVKRTGEKVFLECVQDMDHENMFWYRQDPGLGLRLIYFSYDVKMKEKGDIPEGYSVSREKKERFSLILESASTNQTSMYLCVSSRGESSYNEQFFGPGTRLTVL.

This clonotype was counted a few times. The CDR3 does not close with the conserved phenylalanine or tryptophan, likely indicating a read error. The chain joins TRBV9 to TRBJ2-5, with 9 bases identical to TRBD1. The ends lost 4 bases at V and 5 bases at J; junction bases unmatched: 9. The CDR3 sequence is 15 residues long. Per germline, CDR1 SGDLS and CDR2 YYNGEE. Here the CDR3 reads CASSSPGQGRETQYY. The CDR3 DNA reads TGTGCCAGCAGCTCCCCGGGACAGGGCCGGGAGACCCAGTACTAC.

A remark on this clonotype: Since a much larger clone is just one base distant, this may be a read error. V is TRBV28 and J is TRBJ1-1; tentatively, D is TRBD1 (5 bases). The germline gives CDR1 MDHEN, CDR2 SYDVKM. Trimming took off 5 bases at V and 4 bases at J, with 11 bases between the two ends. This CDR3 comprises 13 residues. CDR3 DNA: TGTGCCAGCAGTCAGCCAGGGAGCACTGAAGCTTTCTTT. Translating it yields CASSQPGSTEAFF.